This entry lists 8 T cell receptor beta chains sequenced from one sample in a study of blood T cell repertoires in COVID-19. Some clones are missing from TCRdb's copy, which holds only in-frame ones; the method was immunoSEQ multiplex PCR. The data contain approximately 300,000 clones, approximately 82% of them singletons. Sequences were obtained from peripheral blood. The receptor source for this set is a woman aged 45 to 65 with acute or convalescent COVID-19.

This chain connects TRBV30 to TRBJ1-1, with D hard to call. Deletions cut 0 bases from V and 7 bases from J, with 6 bases between. The CDR3 loop spans 11 amino acids. Germline V gene sequence: CDR1 GTSNPN, CDR2 SVGIG (reference sequence). The CDR3 protein is CAWSVQLEAFF. The CDR3 DNA follows: TGTGCCTGGAGTGTACAGCTTGAAGCTTTCTTT. Variable domain in full (rest from reference TRBV30 and TRBJ1-1): SQTIHQWPATLVQPVGSPLSLECTVEGTSNPNLYWYRQAAGRGLQLLFYSVGIGQISSEVPQNLSASRPQDRQFILSSKKLLLSDSGFYLCAWSVQLEAFFGQGTRLTVV.

The rearrangement links TRBV5-3 to TRBJ2-4; 8 bases align to TRBD2. TRBV5-3 is an ORF, and what it does is uncertain. V shed 3 bases and J 1 base; nucleotides not matched to a gene: 15. The CDR3 totals 19 residues. The CDR3 DNA is TGTGCCAGAAGCTACGAGTACGGGAGGGCCGGAGGGGCCAAAAACATTCAGTACTTC. It codes for CARSYEYGRAGGAKNIQYF.

CDR3 DNA sequence: TGCGCCAGCAGCCAAGAAACGGACACCCTCCGGCAGTTCTTC. Its protein product is CASSQETDTLRQFF. The V gene is TRBV4-3, the J gene TRBJ2-1; D perhaps matches TRBD1 (5 bases). V dropped 0 bases and J dropped 12 bases, with 15 bases sitting between them. Germline V gene lookup returns CDR1 LGHNA and CDR2 YSLEER. The CDR3 runs 14 residues.

A few counts support this clone. The DNA of the CDR3 is TGTGCCAGTAGTATAGCAGGGGAATTCGGTAATCAGCCCCAGCATTTT. Translation: CASSIAGEFGNQPQHF. This chain uses TRBV19 with TRBJ1-5, with TRBD1 as a possible D gene (6 bases). Germline CDR1 is LNHDA and CDR2 is SQIVND (reference sequence). The CDR3 is made up of 16 amino acids. Deletions cut 1 base from V and 4 bases from J, with 14 bases between.

This sequence joins TRBV15 and TRBJ2-5; D is uncertain. The V end was cut by 8 bases, the J end by 5 bases, with 15 bases between. Germline V CDR1 and CDR2: LNHNV, YYDKDF (reference sequence). The CDR3 sequence is 13 residues long. CDR3 coding DNA: TGTGCCACCTCCCCGCGAGGCGATGAGACCCAGTACTTC. The encoded protein is CATSPRGDETQYF.

The chain uses TRBV30 and TRBJ2-4; 8 nucleotides line up with TRBD1. The V gene's germline CDR1 is GTSNPN and CDR2 SVGIG (reference sequence). The CDR3 loop spans 14 amino acids. V lost 1 base to trimming and J lost 5 bases; unmatched junction nucleotides: 4. The CDR3 protein is CAWSGQDRENIQYF. The CDR3 DNA sequence: TGTGCCTGGAGTGGACAGGACAGGGAAAACATTCAGTACTTC.

The rearrangement links TRBV2 to TRBJ2-2; D may be TRBD2 (5 bases). Germline CDR1 SNHLY, CDR2 FYNNEI. Trimming pared 6 bases from V and 1 base from J, leaving 12 bases between. The CDR3 covers 15 residues. The CDR3 bases are TGTGCCAGCAGCGAGGACTCTTTGAACACCGGGGAGCTGTTTTTT. Protein sequence: CASSEDSLNTGELFF. The whole variable domain, remainder taken from reference TRBV2 and TRBJ2-2, is EPEVTQTPSHQVTQMGQEVILRCVPISNHLYFYWYRQILGQKVEFLVSFYNNEISEKSEIFDDQFSVERPDGSNFTLKIRSTKLEDSAMYFCASSEDSLNTGELFFGEGSRLTVL.

This chain joins TRBV4-1 and TRBJ2-7, with TRBD1 identical over 7 bases. The junction had 10 bases not matched to a gene; V was cut back by 1 base and J by 4 bases. Germline CDR1 and CDR2: MGHRA and YSYEKL. CDR3 length equals 16 residues. CDR3 nucleotide sequence: TGCGCCAGCAGCCAAGTAGGGGGCAGGCTCCCTTACGAGCAGTACGTC. It specifies CASSQVGGRLPYEQYV.